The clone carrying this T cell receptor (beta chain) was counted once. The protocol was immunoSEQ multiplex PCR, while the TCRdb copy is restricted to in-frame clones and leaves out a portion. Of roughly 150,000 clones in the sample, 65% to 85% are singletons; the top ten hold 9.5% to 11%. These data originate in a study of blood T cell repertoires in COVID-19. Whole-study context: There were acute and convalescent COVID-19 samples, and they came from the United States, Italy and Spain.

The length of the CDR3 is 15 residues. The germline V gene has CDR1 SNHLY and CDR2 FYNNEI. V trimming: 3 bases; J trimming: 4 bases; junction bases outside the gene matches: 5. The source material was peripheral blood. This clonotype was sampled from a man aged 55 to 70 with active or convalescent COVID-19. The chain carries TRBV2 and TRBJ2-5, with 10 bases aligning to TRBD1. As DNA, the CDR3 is TGTGCCAGCAGTGATACCGGGACAGGGGTAGAGACCCAGTACTTC. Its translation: CASSDTGTGVETQYF.